The T cell receptor (beta chain) under discussion was sequenced for a study of blood T cells in healthy people across ages. For every donor, a draw yielded approximately 9.9 milliliters of peripheral blood. A minimum of 7 million PBMCs was isolated per sample. Comments on this clonotype: Its specificity is not known.

Germline V gene data show CDR1 as MDHEN and CDR2 as SYDVKM. The CDR3 spans 15 residues. Whole-study findings and limits: Long-lived donors carried more naive CD4+ cells and greater diversity than aged donors.

It was with a sample-barcoded 5' primer and a J-beta primer mix that a second PCR of roughly 7 to 12 cycles was run. TCRdb itself ran the 5' RACE reads through MiXCR, one entry per CDR3 protein. The table lists roughly 1,800,000 distinct CDR3 sequences, about 50% of them singletons. The chain uses TRBV28 and TRBJ2-4, with 7 bases matching TRBD1. The J call may be wrong; the DNA end is better matched by TRBJ2-7. This sequence originates from a woman between 40 and 55 years old in good health. The specimen was blood. CDR3 DNA sequence: TGTGCCAGCAGTTTGTATCCGGGACAGCACTACGAGCAGTACTTC. Protein product: CASSLYPGQHYEQYF.